Reported below is one T cell receptor (beta chain). Its specific antigen is unknown. Base qualities are missing; no much larger clone stands one base away. The time point label of this sample denotes: recipient sample about 28 days before transplant, after cytoreduction. Blood samples were obtained from recipients approximately 28 days before transplant and at days 30, 100 and 180 after transplant. Nuclei Lysis Solution was used to extract genomic DNA from fresh or cryopreserved unfractionated peripheral blood mononuclear cells. These data are taken from a study of T cell clonotyping in hematopoietic cell transplantation (dated by TCRdb to the early 2020s). In the study overall: Recipient samples taken before transplant were obtained following cytoreduction. A total of more than 130 blood samples were collected in the study from roughly 32 consecutive transplant recipients and their related donors. Recruitment of patients was conducted between late 2015 and January 2017, and follow-up was continued until late 2020 or death. The research as a whole found: Broader posttransplant TCR repertoire diversity was predicted by donor and pretransplant recipient Inverse Simpson Index values. After transplant, TCR diversity in recipients dropped, and pathologically expanded clonotypes increased progressively from day 30 to day 180. Sample size was limited, and cells were not sorted, so CD4 and CD8 repertoire contributions could not be separated. Overlap with donor repertoires was found for only a small fraction of recipient repertoires, with over 97% found to appear de novo at the given depth.

With the immunoSEQ assay, which is a bias-controlled multiplex PCR relying on V- and J-specific primers, TCR beta CDR3 regions were amplified from genomic DNA. In a second PCR step, a proprietary barcode and Illumina adapter sequences were attached to the CDR3 amplicons. CDR3 libraries were sequenced on an Illumina MiSeq instrument. Regarding the original processing steps: immunoSEQ Analyzer 3.0 was used for export and quality control, with R Bioconductor and Immunarch used for downstream analyses. Repertoire metrics were calculated using only productive rearrangements within the normalized downsampled data set. Pathologically expanded clonotypes were defined as those larger than 5 templates in the normalized cohort. The Inverse Simpson Index served as the measure of repertoire diversity. CMV-specificity analyses were carried out on the non-normalized data set to capture all clonotypes. As stored in TCRdb, this immuneACCESS dataset retains in-frame rearrangements with V and J assigned. A fraction of the clones does not appear; measured against another copy, unresolved V genes explain less than half of the discrepancy, and the remainder lacks a known reason. The V and J calls and the clone size are those of that table, but D and trimming were determined from the DNA. The table for this sample lists about 29,000 clones; about 80% of them were counted only once. The ten largest account for roughly 6.8% of the sample.

The germline V gene gives CDR1 as SGDLS and CDR2 as YYNGEE. The cysteine opens and the phenylalanine closes a CDR3 of 16 amino acids. Just the 48-base CDR3 DNA is kept, in frame starting at base 1. V lost 3 bases and J lost 0 bases; the stretch between them is 13 bases long. Material: peripheral blood mononuclear cells, obtained before stem cell transplant. The receptor comes from a woman aged 25-40 years with chronic myeloid leukemia. Some clones in this sample may be carry-over from other donors' samples. The chain uses TRBV9 and TRBJ1-3, with an unclear D gene assignment. The CDR3 protein sequence reads: CASSATPTFSGNTIYF. The nucleotide sequence reads as follows: TGTGCCAGCAGCGCGACACCGACCTTCTCTGGAAACACCATATATTTT.